These 24 T cell receptor beta chains were all obtained from the same sample, sequenced in a study of T cells in Graves' hyperthyroidism and ophthalmopathy. TCR beta CDR3 sequences were amplified from RNA transcripts. A first-round RT-PCR of the TCR CDR3 used the HTBI primer set. A single record per CDR3 protein comes from TCRdb applying MiXCR to the multiplex PCR reads. The sample has roughly 500,000 distinct CDR3 sequences; just over 45% are singletons. Sequencing was performed on peripheral blood or thyroid tissue (not recorded which). Every receptor here comes from an adult woman with Graves' disease, either hyperthyroidism or ophthalmopathy (not recorded which).

The CDR3 reads CAIRDSREGSNEKLFF. In DNA, the CDR3 is TGTGCCATCAGGGACAGTCGAGAGGGGAGTAATGAAAAACTGTTTTTT. This sequence joins TRBV10-3 and TRBJ1-4; tentatively, D is TRBD1 (6 bases). The CDR3 totals 16 residues. Germline-derived CDR1 and CDR2 are ENHRY and SYGVKD. With 6 bases removed from V and 4 bases from J, the gap between germline ends came to 18 bases.

This clonotype appeared many times. This rearrangement joins TRBV6-6 to TRBJ1-6, with no clear D. The CDR3 runs to 15 residues. Germline assignment: CDR1 MNHNY and CDR2 SVGAGI (reference sequence). Trimming took off 2 bases at V and 9 bases at J, with 14 bases between the two ends. The CDR3 spells CASSYNEGVTSPLHF. CDR3 nucleotides: TGTGCCAGCAGTTACAACGAGGGAGTCACTTCACCCCTCCACTTT.

This clonotype has ten or more counts. The J gene is TRBJ1-5, the V gene TRBV24-1; D unresolved. Germline-derived CDR1 and CDR2 are KGHDR and SFDVKD. CDR3 length equals 12 residues. V lost 9 bases, J lost 5 bases, and 10 bases lay in between. CDR3 sequence: CATAAPDQPQHF. The CDR3 bases are TGTGCCACCGCAGCTCCGGATCAGCCCCAGCATTTT.

This clonotype has ten or more counts. The rearrangement uses TRBV2 and TRBJ1-5, with D hard to call. The CDR3 totals 13 residues. Trimming removed 3 bases at V and 6 bases at J, with 9 bases between. Per germline, CDR1 SNHLY and CDR2 FYNNEI. The CDR3 nucleotides read TGTGCCAGCAGTGATTTTATGGGTCAGCCCCAGCATTTT. Its translation: CASSDFMGQPQHF.

This chain links TRBV7-9 with TRBJ2-2; 8 bases agree with TRBD1. This CDR3 has 14 residues. V trimming: 5 bases; J trimming: 8 bases; junction bases outside the gene matches: 7. Per the germline V gene, CDR1 is SEHNR and CDR2 is FQNEAQ (reference sequence). The CDR3 loop is CASSTRTGIGELFF. The CDR3 nucleotides read TGTGCCAGCAGCACACGGACAGGGATTGGGGAGCTGTTTTTT.

This clonotype was picked up many times. The chain links TRBV5-6 to TRBJ1-2, with a weak D call TRBD1 (5 bases). In germline, CDR1 is SGHDT, CDR2 YYEEEE. V dropped 5 bases and J dropped 3 bases, with 11 bases sitting between them. The CDR3 consists of 13 residues. The CDR3: CASRPQGYYGYTF. The CDR3 coding sequence is TGTGCCAGCAGGCCTCAGGGTTACTATGGCTACACCTTC.

V gene TRBV2 combines with J gene TRBJ1-4; D remains unclear. The CDR3 spans 12 residues. Trimming removed 6 bases at V and 6 bases at J, with 8 bases between. Germline V gene sequence: CDR1 SNHLY, CDR2 FYNNEI. The CDR3 sequence: CASRVGDEKLFF. CDR3 sequence (DNA): TGTGCCAGCAGGGTTGGGGATGAAAAACTGTTTTTT.

This clonotype has a count of ten or more. This chain connects TRBV5-5 to TRBJ1-2; no reliable D call. This CDR3 spans 13 amino acids. From germline, CDR1 is SGHKS and CDR2 YYEKEE (reference sequence). V shed 4 bases and J shed 7 bases, with 14 bases lying between them. CDR3 in DNA: TGTGCCAGCAGCCTTGTCGATGTGGGTGGCTACACCTTC. It codes for CASSLVDVGGYTF.

This clonotype has just one count. The chain is built from TRBV5-1 and TRBJ1-5; D perhaps matches TRBD1 (6 bases). The CDR3 sequence is 17 residues long. Germline loops: CDR1 SGHRS, CDR2 YFSETQ. The germline V and J ends were trimmed by 6 bases and 0 bases, with 19 bases remaining between them. DNA for the CDR3: TGCGCCAGCATCGGGACACCCGGGACTACTAGCAATCAGCCCCAGCATTTT. Amino acid sequence: CASIGTPGTTSNQPQHF.

This clonotype was counted at least ten times. The chain employs TRBV5-1 and TRBJ2-6; possible D gene TRBD2, 6 bases. The CDR3 is 16 residues long. Trimming removed 6 bases at V and 2 bases at J, with 15 bases between. The germline V gene encodes CDR1 SGHRS and CDR2 YFSETQ. This CDR3 reads CASTTGRLAGANVLTF. CDR3 nucleotides: TGCGCCAGCACCACTGGAAGACTAGCTGGGGCCAACGTCCTGACTTTC.

This clonotype has a count of ten or more. The genes are TRBV19 and TRBJ1-1; TRBD1 is a possible D gene (5 bases). Germline assignment: CDR1 LNHDA and CDR2 SQIVND (reference sequence). Between the trimmed V and J ends, which lost 6 bases and 1 base, there was a span of 12 bases. The CDR3 is made up of 14 amino acids. CDR3 amino acids: CASRGWTKNTEAFF. Written as DNA, the CDR3 is TGTGCCAGTAGGGGGTGGACAAAGAACACTGAAGCTTTCTTT. Based on the CDR3 plus reference TRBV19 and TRBJ1-1, the full variable domain is DGGITQSPKYLFRKEGQNVTLSCEQNLNHDAMYWYRQDPGQGLRLIYYSQIVNDFQKGDIAEGYSVSREKKESFPLTVTSAQKNPTAFYLCASRGWTKNTEAFFGQGTRLTVV.

This clonotype showed up just a few times. The chain couples TRBV4-2 to TRBJ1-2, with D unresolved. The germline V gene has CDR1 LGHNA and CDR2 YNFKEQ. Between the trimmed V and J ends, which lost 1 base and 4 bases, there was a span of 7 bases. The CDR3 loop spans 13 amino acids. This CDR3 is CASSQGEFYGYTF. The CDR3 DNA is TGTGCCAGCAGCCAAGGTGAATTCTATGGCTACACCTTC.

The chain couples TRBV20-1 to TRBJ1-6; TRBD1 matches 10 bases. Germline assignment: CDR1 DFQATT and CDR2 SNEGSKA (reference sequence). Trimming took 8 bases from V and 9 from J; bases not matched to a gene: 7. This CDR3 is 13 amino acids long. The CDR3 protein is CSSGDRGSSPLHF. The DNA of the CDR3 is TGCAGTTCAGGGGACAGGGGCAGTTCACCCCTCCACTTT.

The CDR3 sequence is CASSWGMDYGYTF. The CDR3 DNA reads as TGTGCCAGCAGCTGGGGCATGGACTATGGCTACACCTTC. This sequence joins TRBV7-3 and TRBJ1-2; D might be TRBD1 (5 bases). The CDR3 loop spans 13 amino acids. CDR1 and CDR2 from the germline V gene are SGHTA and FQGTGA. Trimming took off 4 bases at V and 3 bases at J, with 9 bases between the two ends.

Turning to this clonotype: Lacking the conserved final phenylalanine or tryptophan, this CDR3 likely reflects a read error. Because the CDR3's place on the DNA is in doubt, the DNA is left out and the CDR3 is given as listed by TCRdb. The chain has TRBV7-6 and TRBJ2-2; the D segment call TRBD2 is taken from the table without a DNA check. The germline CDR1 and CDR2 sequences are SGHVS and FNYEAQ. Counting both end residues, the CDR3 totals 17 amino acids. This CDR3 is CASSALSGSHEHRGAVV.

V is TRBV10-3 and J is TRBJ1-5; TRBD1 aligns across 10 bases. CDR3 size: 16 residues. Germline CDR1 reads ENHRY; CDR2 reads SYGVKD. Losses at the gene ends were 4 bases for V and 5 bases for J; bases not matched to a gene: 8. The CDR3 DNA follows: TGTGCCATCAGTGGGGACCGGGACAGGGGAGATCAGCCCCAGCATTTT. Translation: CAISGDRDRGDQPQHF.

The V call is TRBV6-1, the J call TRBJ1-1; D is possibly TRBD1 (5 bases). CDR3 length equals 16 residues. Germline V gene lookup returns CDR1 MNHNS and CDR2 SASEGT. V dropped 7 bases and J dropped 4 bases, with 22 bases sitting between them. The CDR3 DNA reads as TGTGCCAGCATAGATGTGAACACCGGGGCGGTCACTGAAGCTTTCTTT. Translating it yields CASIDVNTGAVTEAFF.

Details on this clonotype: A clone one base away is much larger, so this may be a read error. This chain uses TRBV9 with TRBJ1-1, with TRBD1 as a possible D gene (6 bases). CDR3 size: 13 residues. V was shortened by 4 bases and J by 4 bases, with 11 bases between the two germline ends. The V gene's germline CDR1 is SGDLS and CDR2 YYNGEE. The CDR3 loop is CASSKEGGTEAFF. As DNA, the CDR3 is TGTGCCAGCAGCAAAGAGGGGGGCACTGAAGCTTTCTTT.

At least ten counts were recorded for this clonotype. The chain joins TRBV2 to TRBJ1-2; D not certain. CDR1 SNHLY and CDR2 FYNNEI come from the germline V gene. This CDR3 has 13 residues. Trimming shortened V by 7 bases and J by 2 bases, and 11 bases separated the two germline ends. The CDR3 loop reads CASIKLRNYGYTF. CDR3 nucleotides: TGTGCCAGCATTAAGCTAAGAAACTATGGCTACACCTTC.

In this sample, this clonotype turned up many times. J is TRBJ1-1 and V is TRBV11-2; D not certain. Trimming pared 5 bases from V and 4 bases from J, leaving 11 bases between. CDR1 is SGHAT and CDR2 is FQNNGV in the germline V gene. The CDR3 consists of 13 residues. In nucleotides, the CDR3 is TGTGCCAGCAGCCCGGACCCGCGCACTGAAGCTTTCTTT. Protein: CASSPDPRTEAFF.

V usage is TRBV7-9 and J usage is TRBJ2-7; 13 bases agree with TRBD2. The length of the CDR3 is 17 residues. V lost 4 bases, J lost 2 bases, and 8 bases stayed unmatched. Germline V gene sequence: CDR1 SEHNR, CDR2 FQNEAQ (reference sequence). CDR3 sequence reads: CASSWTSGRGPTYEQYF. The CDR3 DNA follows: TGTGCCAGCAGCTGGACTAGCGGGAGAGGGCCCACCTACGAGCAGTACTTC.

Turning to this clonotype: In this CDR3 the conserved last residue, phenylalanine or tryptophan, is missing, so a read error is likely. No DNA is shown, since the ends of the CDR3 on it are uncertain; the CDR3 is the one TCRdb lists. The chain has TRBV2 and TRBJ2-5; the table's D gene call, TRBD1, was not cross checked with the DNA. Per the germline V gene, CDR1 is SNHLY and CDR2 is FYNNEI. From its first to its last residue, the CDR3 has 15 amino acids. CDR3 in amino acids: CASSSGTGNGYTFGS.

In this sample, this clonotype turned up a few times. The V gene is TRBV24-1, the J gene TRBJ1-5; TRBD1 might be the D (5 bases). CDR3 length: 11 amino acids. V lost 11 bases and J lost 5, with 9 bases in between. Germline V lookup: CDR1 KGHDR, CDR2 SFDVKD. CDR3: CARPRDQPQHF. The CDR3 DNA is TGTGCCAGGCCCAGGGATCAGCCCCAGCATTTT.

This clonotype was found many times. The chain carries TRBV5-1 and TRBJ1-1, with D possibly being TRBD1 (6 bases). From germline, CDR1 is SGHRS and CDR2 YFSETQ. The CDR3 contains 13 residues. With 1 base removed from V and 8 bases from J, the gap between germline ends came to 12 bases. The CDR3 DNA follows: TGCGCCAGCAGCTTGCTATCAGGGGCCGAAGCTTTCTTT. Encoded protein: CASSLLSGAEAFF.